The present TCR beta chain was sequenced within a study of CD8 T cells in ankylosing spondylitis. The CDR3 loop spans 15 amino acids. Looked up from germline, CDR1 is SGHVS and CDR2 is FNYEAQ. V lost 2 bases, J lost 5 bases, and 16 bases lay in between. For TCR beta, libraries came from quantitative 5'-RACE with molecular barcodes. Each CDR3 protein gets one entry after TCRdb re-called the 5' RACE reads with MiXCR. In the table there are fewer than 200,000 distinct CDR3 sequences, roughly 18% of which are singletons. This clonotype was sampled from a male donor aged 10 to 30 with ankylosing spondylitis or in good health (not recorded which). The gene calls are TRBV7-6 and TRBJ2-7, with D perhaps matching TRBD2 (6 bases). Sequencing was carried out using blood, either unsorted or a sorted T cell fraction (not recorded which). CDR3 sequence: CASSLLGGINHEQYV. The DNA for the CDR3 is TGTGCCAGCAGCTTACTGGGCGGGATAAACCACGAGCAGTACGTC.